Each of the 23 T cell receptor beta chains below was sequenced from the same sample in a study of control samples from healthy donors and cancer patients (dated by TCRdb to the early 2020s). Library construction relied on the immunoSEQ multiplex PCR assay. TCRdb holds this immuneACCESS table with in-frame rearrangements only. Some clones are missing; in checked studies, unresolved V genes explain under half, and the rest has no known cause. Present in this sample are roughly 95,000 clones, 88% of which were seen just once. The leading ten clones occupy 13% to 15% of the sample. The sample consisted of blood. The receptors here all came from a man aged 25-45 years in good health.

The chain uses TRBV19 and TRBJ2-1; D remains unclear. The CDR3 covers 9 residues. Trimming removed 9 bases from V and 7 bases from J, with 4 bases in between. The V gene's germline CDR1 is LNHDA and CDR2 SQIVND (reference sequence). In DNA, the CDR3 is TGTGCCAGGGGGAATGAGCAGTTCTTC. Translation gives CARGNEQFF. The entire variable domain, with the rest obtained from reference TRBV19 and TRBJ2-1, is as follows: DGGITQSPKYLFRKEGQNVTLSCEQNLNHDAMYWYRQDPGQGLRLIYYSQIVNDFQKGDIAEGYSVSREKKESFPLTVTSAQKNPTAFYLCARGNEQFFGPGTRLTVL.

The chain recombines TRBV7-9 with TRBJ2-7; D is unclear. From germline, CDR1 is SEHNR and CDR2 FQNEAQ (reference sequence). The CDR3 consists of 13 residues. The V end was cut by 7 bases, the J end by 2 bases, with 12 bases between. As DNA, the CDR3 is TGTGCCAGCACCAATAGGAATCCCTACGAGCAGTACTTC. It is translated as CASTNRNPYEQYF.

Only one count was recorded for this clone. The chain joins TRBV29-1 to TRBJ2-7; D perhaps matches TRBD2 (7 bases). The germline V gene has CDR1 SQVTM and CDR2 ANQGSEA. Trimming removed 6 bases at V and 5 bases at J, with 23 bases between. The CDR3 contains 15 residues. The DNA for the CDR3 is TGCAGCGTCATCCCGCGGGGGCAGTTAAGCGACGAGCAGTACTTC. This gives the protein CSVIPRGQLSDEQYF.

This clone was picked up a small number of times. V and J are TRBV19 and TRBJ1-4, with D perhaps TRBD1 (5 bases). CDR1 and CDR2 (germline): LNHDA, SQIVND (reference sequence). This CDR3 is built from 15 residues. The V end was cut by 3 bases, the J end by 7 bases, with 15 bases between. As DNA, the CDR3 is TGTGCCAGTAGTATTCCGGGACTTAAAGGTGAAAAACTGTTTTTT. Translation: CASSIPGLKGEKLFF. The full variable domain, its missing parts supplied by reference TRBV19 and TRBJ1-4, is DGGITQSPKYLFRKEGQNVTLSCEQNLNHDAMYWYRQDPGQGLRLIYYSQIVNDFQKGDIAEGYSVSREKKESFPLTVTSAQKNPTAFYLCASSIPGLKGEKLFFGSGTQLSVL.

The chain joins TRBV6-1 to TRBJ2-1; 9 bases align to TRBD2. V lost 6 bases to trimming and J lost 8 bases; unmatched junction nucleotides: 17. Looked up from germline, CDR1 is MNHNS and CDR2 is SASEGT. CDR3 length: 17 residues. The CDR3 sequence is CASREWGLSGRKDEQFF. Here the CDR3 DNA reads TGTGCCAGCAGGGAATGGGGACTTAGCGGGAGAAAGGATGAGCAGTTCTTC.

The chain has TRBV7-9 and TRBJ2-7; TRBD2 aligns across 7 bases. The CDR3 covers 15 residues. Germline CDR1 is SEHNR and CDR2 is FQNEAQ (reference sequence). Germline trimming cut 7 bases from V and 4 bases from J; bases unmatched to any gene: 13. The CDR3 spells CASNSRMGGEYEQYF. In DNA, the CDR3 is TGTGCCAGCAACTCCCGCATGGGAGGGGAATACGAGCAGTACTTC.

This chain's CDR3 is CASSLAGAFNTGELFF. CDR3 DNA: TGTGCCAGCAGCTTAGCGGGGGCCTTTAACACCGGGGAGCTGTTTTTT. The rearrangement uses TRBV7-3 and TRBJ2-2, with TRBD2 as a possible D gene (7 bases). The germline V and J ends were trimmed by 2 bases and 2 bases, with 12 bases remaining between them. This CDR3 comprises 16 residues. CDR1 and CDR2 (germline): SGHTA, FQGTGA.

This chain connects TRBV5-1 to TRBJ2-3; 8 bases are shared with TRBD2. The CDR3 consists of 15 residues. CDR1 and CDR2 (germline): SGHRS, YFSETQ. Trimming took 4 bases from V and 6 from J; bases not matched to a gene: 10. CDR3 sequence reads: CASSERTSSVDTQYF. CDR3 DNA sequence: TGCGCCAGCAGCGAAAGGACTAGCTCGGTGGATACGCAGTATTTT.

The V gene is TRBV4-3, the J gene TRBJ2-1; 8 nucleotides line up with TRBD1. V lost 0 bases to trimming and J lost 4 bases; unmatched junction nucleotides: 8. CDR1 is LGHNA and CDR2 is YSLEER in the germline V gene. CDR3 size: 17 residues. The DNA for the CDR3 is TGCGCCAGCAGCCAAGATCCCGGGACAGGAGTTTACAATGAGCAGTTCTTC. This sequence encodes CASSQDPGTGVYNEQFF.

The chain is built from TRBV12-3 or TRBV12-4 and TRBJ1-1, with D possibly being TRBD1 (6 bases). The CDR3 totals 13 residues. V dropped 5 bases and J dropped 11 bases, with 18 bases sitting between them. The CDR3 loop reads CASSRGGMPGAFF. CDR3 bases: TGTGCCAGCAGTAGGGGGGGGATGCCAGGGGCTTTCTTT.

The chain is built from TRBV10-3 and TRBJ2-3; 7 bases align to TRBD2. Germline CDR1 and CDR2: ENHRY and SYGVKD. The CDR3 is made up of 14 amino acids. Losses at the gene ends were 10 bases for V and 2 bases for J; bases not matched to a gene: 9. The CDR3 here is CATSSSGTTDTQYF. CDR3 bases: TGTGCCACCTCTTCTAGCGGAACCACAGATACGCAGTATTTT.

V gene TRBV6-6 combines with J gene TRBJ2-3, with a weak D call TRBD2 (5 bases). Per the germline V gene, CDR1 is MNHNY and CDR2 is SVGAGI (reference sequence). CDR3 size: 14 residues. Trimming left V 5 bases short and J 5 bases short, with 14 bases between. For the CDR3, the DNA is TGTGCCAGCAGTAATACTAGACCAGGAGATACGCAGTATTTT. Its translation is CASSNTRPGDTQYF.

The CDR3 DNA reads TGCAGCGTTGATCTTAAAGGCAGCACCTACGAGCAGTACTTC. This codes for CSVDLKGSTYEQYF. The V call is TRBV29-1, the J call TRBJ2-7; no definite D call. The CDR3 totals 14 residues. Germline loops: CDR1 SQVTM, CDR2 ANQGSEA. The V gene lost 3 bases and the J gene lost 2 bases, with 14 bases spanning the gap.

On this clone: This CDR3 is also generated by other DNA sequences in the sample. This rearrangement joins TRBV9 to TRBJ2-1; the match to TRBD2 covers 8 bases. Germline loops: CDR1 SGDLS, CDR2 YYNGEE. After removal of 6 bases from V and 0 bases from J, the junction contained 5 bases not matched to a gene. This CDR3 has 15 amino acids. CDR3 coding DNA: TGTGCCAGCAACCCCAGCGGGAGCTCCTACAATGAGCAGTTCTTC. Translating gives CASNPSGSSYNEQFF.

The V and J genes are TRBV6-2 or TRBV6-3 and TRBJ2-1; a weak D match, TRBD2 (5 bases). V was cut by 4 bases and J by 5 bases, with 18 bases left in between. This CDR3 spans 16 amino acids. Germline lookup yields CDR1 MNHEY and CDR2 SVGEGT. For the CDR3, the DNA is TGTGCCAGCAGTTCCTCCCGAGGGTACCAGAACAATGAGCAGTTCTTC. It encodes CASSSSRGYQNNEQFF.

The chain has TRBV2 and TRBJ2-2; tentatively, D is TRBD1 (6 bases). The germline V gene has CDR1 SNHLY and CDR2 FYNNEI. The CDR3 has 13 residues. V was cut by 6 bases and J by 6 bases, with 11 bases left in between. The DNA of the CDR3 is TGTGCCAGCAGGACACAGGGTTCCGGGGAGCTGTTTTTT. Its protein product is CASRTQGSGELFF.

This chain connects TRBV10-1 to TRBJ2-1; 7 bases map to TRBD2. V trimming: 5 bases; J trimming: 2 bases; junction bases outside the gene matches: 3. Germline V gene lookup returns CDR1 WNHNN and CDR2 SYGVQD (reference sequence). This CDR3 comprises 14 residues. In DNA form, the CDR3 reads TGCGCCAGCAGTCACAGCGGGACCTACAATGAGCAGTTCTTC. Amino acids: CASSHSGTYNEQFF.

The V and J genes are TRBV12-3 or TRBV12-4 and TRBJ1-1; unclear D gene. V lost 6 bases and J lost 0, with 8 bases in between. The CDR3 is 13 residues long. For the CDR3, the DNA is TGTGCCAGCAGCATACAGATGAACACTGAAGCTTTCTTT. Protein sequence: CASSIQMNTEAFF.

The chain carries TRBV11-1 and TRBJ2-7; TRBD1 might be the D (5 bases). The CDR3 consists of 14 residues. Germline values: CDR1 SGHAT, CDR2 FQDESV (reference sequence). Trimming removed 1 base from V and 3 bases from J, with 10 bases in between. The CDR3 sequence is CASSLGLTGYEQYF. The CDR3 DNA follows: TGTGCCAGCAGCTTAGGACTCACAGGCTACGAGCAGTACTTC.

The chain is built from TRBV4-1 and TRBJ2-5; 12 positions agree with TRBD2. Germline loops: CDR1 MGHRA, CDR2 YSYEKL. The CDR3 covers 19 residues. Unmatched junction bases numbered 18, after V lost 3 bases and J lost 7 bases. CDR3 in amino acids: CASSQELPGLAGPAGTQYF. The CDR3 nucleotides are TGCGCCAGCAGCCAGGAGCTACCGGGACTAGCGGGCCCAGCGGGGACCCAGTACTTC.

CDR3: CASSFASGTDTQYF. The CDR3 DNA reads as TGTGCCAGCAGCTTTGCTAGCGGCACAGATACGCAGTATTTT. The rearrangement joins TRBV7-9 to TRBJ2-3; D is perhaps TRBD2 (6 bases). The CDR3 sequence is 14 residues long. Trimming cost V 3 bases and J 1 base, with 8 bases left between them. The germline V gene has CDR1 SEHNR and CDR2 FQNEAQ (reference sequence). Using reference TRBV7-9 and TRBJ2-3 for the parts outside the CDR3, the full variable domain is DTGVSQNPRHKITKRGQNVTFRCDPISEHNRLYWYRQTLGQGPEFLTYFQNEAQLEKSRLLSDRFSAERPKGSFSTLEIQRTEQGDSAMYLCASSFASGTDTQYFGPGTRLTVL.

The chain employs TRBV19 and TRBJ2-3; TRBD2 aligns across 7 bases. From germline, CDR1 is LNHDA and CDR2 SQIVND (reference sequence). The ends lost 4 bases at V and 2 bases at J; junction bases unmatched: 6. CDR3 size: 15 residues. CDR3 sequence: CASSTSGALTDTQYF. CDR3 nucleotides: TGTGCCAGTAGTACGAGCGGGGCCCTCACAGATACGCAGTATTTT.

J is TRBJ1-6 and V is TRBV27; D perhaps matches TRBD1 (6 bases). Germline V lookup: CDR1 MNHEY, CDR2 SMNVEV (reference sequence). The CDR3 spans 17 residues. V was pared by 6 bases and J by 6 bases, with 21 bases between. CDR3 protein: CASSPLEGVASNSPLHF. Written as DNA, the CDR3 is TGTGCCAGCAGCCCCCTTGAGGGGGTAGCTAGTAATTCACCCCTCCACTTT.